These 19 T cell receptor beta chains share one sample of origin, sequenced in a study of cytomegalovirus exposure and HLA in healthy donors. The PCR contained 60 Vbeta and 13 Jbeta primers. TCRdb's copy holds only in-frame clones and misses some; the assay was immunoSEQ multiplex PCR. The sample contains 150,000 to 200,000 clones, 81% of which appear only once. What was sequenced was PBMCs. These receptors all stem from a man between 18 and 35 years old in good health and CMV-seronegative.

This chain uses TRBV7-8 with TRBJ1-3; 7 nucleotides align to TRBD1. The CDR3 is 17 amino acids. The germline CDR1 and CDR2 sequences are SGHVS and FQNEAQ. V shed 5 bases and J 1 base; nucleotides not matched to a gene: 11. CDR3 residues: CASSRDRPLLSGNTIYF. DNA of the CDR3: TGTGCCAGCAGCCGGGACAGACCCTTATTATCTGGAAACACCATATATTTT. Full variable domain (remainder filled in from reference TRBV7-8 and TRBJ1-3): GAGVSQSPRYKVAKRGQDVALRCDPISGHVSLFWYQQALGQGPEFLTYFQNEAQLDKSGLPSDRFFAERPEGSVSTLKIQRTQQEDSAVYLCASSRDRPLLSGNTIYFGEGSWLTVV.

The chain uses TRBV14 and TRBJ2-7, with D possibly TRBD1 on 5 matching bases. The CDR3 has 16 amino acids. In germline, CDR1 is SGHDN, CDR2 FVKESK. Trimming pared 0 bases from V and 3 bases from J, leaving 15 bases between. CDR3 residues: CASSQDHPGHRYEQYF. The DNA for the CDR3 is TGTGCCAGCAGCCAAGACCACCCCGGACACCGCTACGAGCAGTACTTC.

V gene TRBV7-3 combines with J gene TRBJ2-1; 8 positions agree with TRBD2. The CDR3 contains 15 residues. Germline V gives CDR1 SGHTA, CDR2 FQGTGA. J lost 4 bases, V lost 5 bases, and 7 bases had no gene match. As DNA, the CDR3 is TGTGCCAGCAGCGAGGCTAGCGGGTTATACAATGAGCAGTTCTTC. Translation: CASSEASGLYNEQFF.

A single count supports this clone. The V gene is TRBV11-2, the J gene TRBJ1-2; tentatively, D is TRBD1 (5 bases). The V end was cut by 0 bases, the J end by 8 bases, with 16 bases between. The germline V gene encodes CDR1 SGHAT and CDR2 FQNNGV. CDR3 length equals 15 residues. CDR3 coding DNA: TGTGCCAGCAGCTTAGAGAGTTGGGGCGGGAACGGCTACACCTTC. Encoded protein: CASSLESWGGNGYTF.

This chain connects TRBV6-6 to TRBJ2-7, with no clear D. Trimming took 6 bases from V and 4 from J, leaving 19 bases between them. CDR1 is MNHNY, CDR2 SVGAGI, per germline (reference sequence). The CDR3 has 15 amino acids. The CDR3 loop reads CASSPEAGARYEQYF. DNA of the CDR3: TGTGCCAGCAGCCCCGAGGCCGGCGCGAGGTACGAGCAGTACTTC.

The rearrangement uses TRBV9 and TRBJ1-3, with TRBD1 matching 10 bases. The germline CDR1 and CDR2 sequences are SGDLS and YYNGEE. The CDR3 is 18 amino acids. Trimming removed 0 bases from V and 0 bases from J; junction bases left unmatched: 6. CDR3 protein: CASSVEDRGAISGNTIYF. CDR3 in DNA: TGTGCCAGCAGCGTAGAGGACAGGGGGGCTATCTCTGGAAACACCATATATTTT.

V gene TRBV12-2 combines with J gene TRBJ1-1; the table calls TRBD1, which could not be checked here. TRBV12-2 corresponds to a pseudogene. This CDR3 has 18 residues. CDR3 loop: CASRSSTGVPWRETEAFF. CDR3 nucleotides: TGTGCAAGTCGCTCTTCTACAGGGGTTCCGTGGAGGGAGACTGAAGCTTTCTTT.

This chain links TRBV27 with TRBJ1-6; 8 bases are shared with TRBD1. V dropped 4 bases and J dropped 5; count of bases not matched to a gene: 4. Germline V gene lookup returns CDR1 MNHEY and CDR2 SMNVEV (reference sequence). CDR3 length: 15 residues. The CDR3 protein is CASSWGTGHNSPLHF. DNA of the CDR3: TGTGCCAGCAGTTGGGGGACAGGCCATAATTCACCCCTCCACTTT.

The CDR3 loop is CASSLVQGAETQYF. The CDR3 DNA reads as TGCGCCAGCAGCTTGGTACAGGGAGCAGAGACCCAGTACTTC. The rearrangement uses TRBV5-1 and TRBJ2-5, with D perhaps TRBD1 (6 bases). Trimming left V 0 bases short and J 4 bases short, with 10 bases between. Germline values: CDR1 SGHRS, CDR2 YFSETQ. CDR3 length: 14 residues.

The chain combines TRBV27 with TRBJ1-2, with 9 nucleotides matching TRBD1. This CDR3 is 15 amino acids long. Germline CDR1 MNHEY, CDR2 SMNVEV (reference sequence). V lost 0 bases, J lost 5 bases, and 4 bases stayed unmatched. DNA of the CDR3: TGTGCCAGCAGTTTATCCACAGGGGGCATTTATGGCTACACCTTC. This gives the protein CASSLSTGGIYGYTF.

The chain joins TRBV7-2 to TRBJ2-3; the match to TRBD2 covers 7 bases. The germline V gene encodes CDR1 SGHTA and CDR2 FQGNSA. The CDR3 consists of 15 residues. V was clipped by 4 bases and J by 4 bases; unmatched bases: 8. The CDR3 sequence is CASSWEAGRSDTQYF. CDR3 DNA: TGTGCCAGCAGCTGGGAAGCGGGAAGGTCAGATACGCAGTATTTT.

V gene TRBV6-5 combines with J gene TRBJ2-7; D is possibly TRBD1 (5 bases). Trimming left V 7 bases short and J 2 bases short, with 12 bases between. Germline V gene lookup returns CDR1 MNHEY and CDR2 SVGAGI. This CDR3 region has 13 residues. Here the CDR3 reads CASTPRATYEQYF. For the CDR3, the DNA is TGTGCCAGCACCCCCAGGGCGACCTACGAGCAGTACTTC.

The chain links TRBV28 to TRBJ1-2; weak D call: TRBD1 (6 bases). The V gene's germline CDR1 is MDHEN and CDR2 SYDVKM. CDR3 size: 14 residues. V was clipped by 2 bases and J by 2 bases, with 9 bases between them. CDR3 protein: CASSLLQGNYGYTF. CDR3 DNA sequence: TGTGCCAGCAGTTTACTACAGGGAAACTATGGCTACACCTTC.

The J gene is TRBJ1-4, the V gene TRBV28; D remains ambiguous. V lost 2 bases, J lost 5 bases, and 9 bases lay in between. The CDR3 covers 14 residues. Germline V gene lookup returns CDR1 MDHEN and CDR2 SYDVKM. CDR3 in DNA: TGTGCCAGCAGTTTAAAGCGGGTAAATGAAAAACTGTTTTTT. It encodes CASSLKRVNEKLFF.

This chain joins TRBV11-3 and TRBJ2-3; TRBD2 matches 9 bases. The CDR3 sequence is 17 residues long. Germline CDR1 and CDR2: SGHNT and YENEEA. J lost 4 bases, V lost 3 bases, and 11 bases had no gene match. The CDR3 DNA follows: TGTGCCAGCAGCTTTGGAATTAGCGGGGGCGATGCAGATACGCAGTATTTT. Its translation is CASSFGISGGDADTQYF.

The chain has TRBV12-5 and TRBJ2-5; 8 nucleotides match TRBD1. The ends lost 8 bases at V and 2 bases at J; junction bases unmatched: 4. The CDR3 consists of 13 residues. CDR1 and CDR2 from the germline V gene are LGHNT and FRNRAP. The CDR3 here is CASRTGSQETQYF. The CDR3, as DNA: TGTGCTAGTCGGACAGGGTCGCAAGAGACCCAGTACTTC.

This chain uses TRBV7-2 with TRBJ2-7; 8 bases are a match to TRBD1. The CDR3 runs 15 residues. Germline V gene data show CDR1 as SGHTA and CDR2 as FQGNSA. V lost 6 bases, J lost 3 bases, and 10 bases stayed unmatched. In nucleotides, the CDR3 is TGTGCCAGCAGACCCTCCGGGACAGGCGGCTACGAGCAGTACTTC. Translation: CASRPSGTGGYEQYF.

The chain uses TRBV5-1 and TRBJ2-7, with a tentative D call TRBD1 (6 bases). Trimming stripped 1 base from V and 2 bases from J, with 10 bases between. Per the germline V gene, CDR1 is SGHRS and CDR2 is YFSETQ. The length of the CDR3 is 14 residues. The CDR3: CASSLTGIPYEQYF. Here the CDR3 DNA reads TGCGCCAGCAGCTTGACAGGGATACCCTACGAGCAGTACTTC.

This sequence joins TRBV5-1 and TRBJ2-5; D call uncertain. Germline loops: CDR1 SGHRS, CDR2 YFSETQ. The CDR3 is made up of 15 amino acids. V lost 2 bases and J lost 3, with 14 bases in between. CDR3 in amino acids: CASSFAVGFEETQYF. The CDR3 bases are TGCGCCAGCAGCTTTGCGGTAGGATTTGAAGAGACCCAGTACTTC.